Shown below are 16 T cell receptor beta chains from a single sample sequenced in a study of blood T cell repertoires in COVID-19. Sequencing was performed with immunoSEQ multiplex PCR; in TCRdb, only in-frame clones are kept and a portion is missing. The sample contains a few hundred thousand clones, about 90% of which appear only once. Sequenced: PBMCs or T cells enriched from blood (not recorded which). Receptor source: a young man who had recovered from COVID-19.

The chain has TRBV9 and TRBJ2-2; D is possibly TRBD1 (5 bases). This CDR3 is built from 17 residues. With 0 bases removed from V and 2 bases from J, the gap between germline ends came to 14 bases. Germline V gives CDR1 SGDLS, CDR2 YYNGEE. CDR3 DNA sequence: TGTGCCAGCAGCGTAGTGGGTTTAGGGGATAACACCGGGGAGCTGTTTTTT. Translating gives CASSVVGLGDNTGELFF.

V gene TRBV6-1 combines with J gene TRBJ1-5, with 12 bases aligning to TRBD1. The CDR3 covers 17 residues. The germline V gene has CDR1 MNHNS and CDR2 SASEGT. J gave up 6 bases and V 4 bases, and 10 bases lay outside the gene matches. This CDR3 reads CASSGRDRGLLGQPQHF. The CDR3 DNA reads as TGTGCCAGCAGTGGCCGGGACAGGGGGCTATTGGGTCAGCCCCAGCATTTT.

This sequence joins TRBV6-6 and TRBJ1-3; TRBD1 might be the D (5 bases). Germline V gene data show CDR1 as MNHNY and CDR2 as SVGAGI (reference sequence). The CDR3 covers 17 residues. Trimming took 5 bases from V and 0 from J, leaving 17 bases between them. For the CDR3, the DNA is TGTGCCAGCAGTCCCCTCGGGGGTCCCACCTCTGGAAACACCATATATTTT. It specifies CASSPLGGPTSGNTIYF.

The gene calls are TRBV6-5 and TRBJ2-7; TRBD2 matches at 10 bases. Per germline, CDR1 MNHEY and CDR2 SVGAGI. The CDR3 loop spans 14 amino acids. J lost 6 bases, V lost 8 bases, and 10 bases had no gene match. The CDR3 DNA is TGTGCCAGCGATTGGGGACTAGCGTTATTCGAGCAGTACTTC. Its protein is CASDWGLALFEQYF.

The gene calls are TRBV3-1 (or the pseudogene TRBV3-2) and TRBJ1-2; D is ambiguous. Germline V CDR1 and CDR2: LGHDT, YNNKEL (reference sequence). V was clipped by 5 bases and J by 6 bases, with 16 bases between them. CDR3 length equals 14 residues. CDR3 sequence reads: CASSSRGVVNGYTF. The CDR3, as DNA: TGTGCCAGCAGCTCTCGGGGAGTCGTCAATGGCTACACCTTC.

CDR3 nucleotide sequence: TGCGCCAGCAGTGATGGGGACACCTCTCTGGACGAGCAGTACTTC. Its protein is CASSDGDTSLDEQYF. The V and J genes are TRBV10-1 and TRBJ2-7, with D possibly matching TRBD1 (6 bases). Germline CDR1 and CDR2: WNHNN and SYGVQD (reference sequence). This CDR3 spans 15 amino acids. The germline V and J ends were trimmed by 3 bases and 5 bases, with 17 bases remaining between them.

The chain is built from TRBV4-1 and TRBJ1-4, with 7 bases matching TRBD1. Losses at the gene ends were 0 bases for V and 6 bases for J; bases not matched to a gene: 7. CDR3 length equals 16 residues. Germline lookup yields CDR1 MGHRA and CDR2 YSYEKL. DNA of the CDR3: TGCGCCAGCAGCCAAGAGGGGGTAGGGGGCCATGAAAAACTGTTTTTT. It encodes CASSQEGVGGHEKLFF.

This chain's CDR3 is CASSLAEGNTEAFF. CDR3 nucleotides: TGTGCCAGCAGCTTAGCGGAGGGGAACACTGAAGCTTTCTTT. J is TRBJ1-1 and V is TRBV7-2, with D unresolved. Germline V gene lookup returns CDR1 SGHTA and CDR2 FQGNSA. The CDR3 contains 14 residues. V lost 0 bases and J lost 1, with 6 bases in between. Combining the CDR3 with reference TRBV7-2 and TRBJ1-1 gives the whole variable domain GAGVSQSPSNKVTEKGKDVELRCDPISGHTALYWYRQSLGQGLEFLIYFQGNSAPDKSGLPSDRFSAERTGGSVSTLTIQRTQQEDSAVYLCASSLAEGNTEAFFGQGTRLTVV.

The rearrangement joins TRBV9 to TRBJ2-1; 11 bases line up with TRBD2. V lost 8 bases and J lost 4; bases outside the gene matches: 8. Germline V gene sequence: CDR1 SGDLS, CDR2 YYNGEE. This CDR3 is built from 15 residues. The CDR3 spells CARYNGTSGYNEQFF. In DNA form, the CDR3 reads TGTGCCAGGTATAACGGGACTAGCGGATACAATGAGCAGTTCTTC.

The CDR3 DNA reads TGTGCCAGCAAGGAACGGGGAGTTTACAATGAGCAGTTCTTC. Its translation: CASKERGVYNEQFF. The genes are TRBV6-5 and TRBJ2-1; a possible D gene is TRBD2 (5 bases). Trimming left V 7 bases short and J 4 bases short, with 14 bases between. The CDR3 has 14 amino acids. The germline V gene has CDR1 MNHEY and CDR2 SVGAGI.

This clone was recorded once. The chain is built from TRBV9 and TRBJ2-7, with D hard to call. Germline-derived CDR1 and CDR2 are SGDLS and YYNGEE. This CDR3 has 13 amino acids. Trimming pared 0 bases from V and 7 bases from J, leaving 11 bases between. The CDR3 DNA is TGTGCCAGCAGCGTAGGTACCTACCTGGAGCAGTACTTC. Its protein is CASSVGTYLEQYF.

The chain uses TRBV7-9 and TRBJ2-7; 9 bases map to TRBD2. The J segment lost 4 bases and the V segment lost 0 bases, leaving 10 bases of the junction unmatched. Germline CDR1 is SEHNR and CDR2 is FQNEAQ (reference sequence). This CDR3 region has 17 residues. The CDR3 spells CASSLALIQRGVYEQYF. In DNA form, the CDR3 reads TGTGCCAGCAGCTTAGCGTTGATACAGCGGGGGGTTTACGAGCAGTACTTC.

There are a few counts of this clone. Other DNA sequences of this sample code for an identical CDR3. This chain joins TRBV28 and TRBJ1-5; D gene uncertain. This CDR3 has 15 residues. V dropped 6 bases and J dropped 1 base, with 13 bases sitting between them. Germline values: CDR1 MDHEN, CDR2 SYDVKM. CDR3: CASSPPTASNQPQHF. The CDR3 bases are TGTGCCAGCAGCCCCCCGACTGCAAGCAATCAGCCCCAGCATTTT.

V usage is TRBV3-1 (or the pseudogene TRBV3-2) and J usage is TRBJ1-3; a weak D match, TRBD1 (6 bases). The germline gives CDR1 LGHDT, CDR2 YNNKEL (reference sequence). V was trimmed by 5 bases and J by 0 bases, leaving 14 bases between them. The CDR3 runs to 16 residues. This CDR3 is CASSVTGPSSGNTIYF. The CDR3 DNA reads TGTGCCAGCAGCGTGACAGGTCCCTCCTCTGGAAACACCATATATTTT.

This clone was seen a few times. V gene TRBV6-1 combines with J gene TRBJ2-3; 10 nucleotides match TRBD2. With V trimmed by 2 bases and J by 4 bases, 3 bases remained unmatched. Germline V gene data show CDR1 as MNHNS and CDR2 as SASEGT. This CDR3 contains 15 residues. The CDR3 DNA reads TGTGCCAGCAGTGAATTGAGCGGGGGGGCAGATACGCAGTATTTT. Translating it yields CASSELSGGADTQYF.

The V and J genes are TRBV19 and TRBJ2-7, with D tentatively TRBD1 (5 bases). CDR3 length: 15 residues. Trimming cost V 3 bases and J 1 base, with 13 bases left between them. Germline loops: CDR1 LNHDA, CDR2 SQIVND (reference sequence). CDR3 bases: TGTGCCAGTAGTATCCAGGCAGGGATTTCCTACGAGCAGTACTTC. It yields the protein CASSIQAGISYEQYF.